This T cell receptor beta chain was found in a study of T cell repertoires in ileal Crohn's disease. Study conclusions and caveats: All patients with clonality above 26.8% had endoscopic recurrence.

Generated by immunoSEQ multiplex PCR, the TCRdb table keeps only in-frame clones and is missing some. The sample carries about 62,000 clones, 85% to 90% recorded once. V trimming: 4 bases; J trimming: 1 base; junction bases outside the gene matches: 5. The CDR3 extends over 14 amino acids. Germline values: CDR1 SQVTM, CDR2 ANQGSEA. Time point meaning: neoterminal ileum biopsy at postoperative endoscopy, about 6 months after surgery. Of note for this clone: Its antigen is not identified.

The origin of this receptor is an adult with Crohn's disease. This chain links TRBV29-1 with TRBJ1-1, with TRBD1 matching 8 bases. The sequencing sample was made of ileal tissue. The CDR3 region is CSVARGPGNTEAFF. The CDR3 DNA reads TGCAGCGTTGCCAGGGGGCCTGGGAACACTGAAGCTTTCTTT.